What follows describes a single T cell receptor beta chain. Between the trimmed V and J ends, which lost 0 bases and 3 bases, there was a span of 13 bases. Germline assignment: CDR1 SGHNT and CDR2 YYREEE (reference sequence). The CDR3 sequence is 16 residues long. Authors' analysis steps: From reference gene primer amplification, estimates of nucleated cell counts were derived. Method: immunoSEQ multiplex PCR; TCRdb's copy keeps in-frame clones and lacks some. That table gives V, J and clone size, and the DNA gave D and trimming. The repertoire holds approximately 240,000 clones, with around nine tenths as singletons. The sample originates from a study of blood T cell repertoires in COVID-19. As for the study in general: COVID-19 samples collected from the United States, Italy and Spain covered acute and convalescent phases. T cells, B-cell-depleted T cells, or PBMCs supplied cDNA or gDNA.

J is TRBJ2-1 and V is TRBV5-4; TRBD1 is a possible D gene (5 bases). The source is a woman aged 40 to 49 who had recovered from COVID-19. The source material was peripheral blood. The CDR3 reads CASSLAGPRGYNEQFF. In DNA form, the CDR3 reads TGTGCCAGCAGCTTGGCAGGACCAAGGGGCTACAATGAGCAGTTCTTC.